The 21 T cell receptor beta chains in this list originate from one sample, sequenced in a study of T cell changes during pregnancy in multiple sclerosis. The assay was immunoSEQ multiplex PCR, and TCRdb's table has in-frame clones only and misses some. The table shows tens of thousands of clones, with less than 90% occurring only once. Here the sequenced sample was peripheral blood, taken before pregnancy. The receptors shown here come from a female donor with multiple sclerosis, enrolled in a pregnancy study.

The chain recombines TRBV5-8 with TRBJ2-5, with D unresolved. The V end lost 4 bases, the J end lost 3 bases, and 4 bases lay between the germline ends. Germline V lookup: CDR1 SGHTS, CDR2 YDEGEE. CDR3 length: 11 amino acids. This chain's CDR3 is CASSPEETQYF. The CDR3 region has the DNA TGTGCCAGCAGCCCCGAAGAGACCCAGTACTTC.

CDR3 DNA: TGTGCCAGCAACGTCGTTGGAGAGCACGAGCAGTACTTC. It translates to CASNVVGEHEQYF. The chain has TRBV7-2 and TRBJ2-7; D ambiguous. The CDR3 consists of 13 residues. V gave up 7 bases and J gave up 5 bases, with 15 bases separating them. Germline-derived CDR1 and CDR2 are SGHTA and FQGNSA.

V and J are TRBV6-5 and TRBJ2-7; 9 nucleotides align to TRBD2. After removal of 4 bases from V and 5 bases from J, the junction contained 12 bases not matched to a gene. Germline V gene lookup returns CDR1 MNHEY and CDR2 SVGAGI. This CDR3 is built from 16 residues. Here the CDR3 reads CASSFMAGGNLNEQYF. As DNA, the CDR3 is TGTGCCAGCAGTTTCATGGCGGGAGGGAACCTGAACGAGCAGTACTTC.

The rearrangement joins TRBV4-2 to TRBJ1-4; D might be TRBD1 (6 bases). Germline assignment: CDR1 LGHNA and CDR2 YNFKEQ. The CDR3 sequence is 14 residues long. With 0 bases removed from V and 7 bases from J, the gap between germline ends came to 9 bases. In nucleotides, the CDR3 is TGTGCCAGCAGCCAAGAAAGGGGGGGTGAAAAACTGTTTTTT. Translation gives CASSQERGGEKLFF.

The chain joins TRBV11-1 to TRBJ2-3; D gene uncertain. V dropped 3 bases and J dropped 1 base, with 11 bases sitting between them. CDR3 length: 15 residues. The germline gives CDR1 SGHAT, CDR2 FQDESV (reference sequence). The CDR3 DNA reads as TGTGCCAGCAGCTTTATTATATCTCGCACAGATACGCAGTATTTT. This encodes CASSFIISRTDTQYF.

The CDR3 region is CASSEETGTGQPQHF. The CDR3 DNA follows: TGTGCCAGCAGTGAAGAGACAGGGACGGGTCAGCCCCAGCATTTT. The rearrangement links TRBV6-4 to TRBJ1-5, with 7 bases that match TRBD1. V gave up 3 bases and J gave up 6 bases; unmatched junction bases: 8. From germline, CDR1 is MRHNA and CDR2 SNTAGT. CDR3 length: 15 residues.

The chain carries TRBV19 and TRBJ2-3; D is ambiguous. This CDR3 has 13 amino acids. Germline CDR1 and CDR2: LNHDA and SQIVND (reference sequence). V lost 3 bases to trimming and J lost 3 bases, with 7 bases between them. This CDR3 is CASSIVTTDTQYF. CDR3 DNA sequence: TGTGCCAGTAGTATCGTTACAACAGATACGCAGTATTTT.

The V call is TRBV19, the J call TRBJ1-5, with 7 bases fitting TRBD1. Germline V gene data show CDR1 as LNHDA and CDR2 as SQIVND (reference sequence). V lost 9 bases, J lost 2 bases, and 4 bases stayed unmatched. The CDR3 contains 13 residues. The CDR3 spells CASDRDGNQPQHF. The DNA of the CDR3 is TGTGCCAGCGACAGGGATGGCAATCAGCCCCAGCATTTT.

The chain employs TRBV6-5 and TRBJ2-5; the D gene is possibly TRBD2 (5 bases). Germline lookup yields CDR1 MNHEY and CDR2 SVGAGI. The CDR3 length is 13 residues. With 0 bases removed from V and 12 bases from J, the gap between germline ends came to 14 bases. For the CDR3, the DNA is TGTGCCAGCAGTTACTCGGTTGAGGGCGACGAGTACTTC. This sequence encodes CASSYSVEGDEYF.

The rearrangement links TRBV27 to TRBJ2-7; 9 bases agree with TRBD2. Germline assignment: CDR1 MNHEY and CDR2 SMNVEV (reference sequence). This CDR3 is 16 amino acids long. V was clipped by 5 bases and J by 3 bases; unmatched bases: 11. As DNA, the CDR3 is TGTGCCAGCAGTCCTCGGGGCGGGAGGGTGATCTACGAGCAGTACTTC. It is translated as CASSPRGGRVIYEQYF.

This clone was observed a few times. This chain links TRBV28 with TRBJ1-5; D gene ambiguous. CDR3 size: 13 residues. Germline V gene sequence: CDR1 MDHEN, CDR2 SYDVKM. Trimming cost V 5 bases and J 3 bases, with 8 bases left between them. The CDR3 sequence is CASSDDNNQPQHF. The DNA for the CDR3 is TGTGCCAGCAGTGACGACAACAATCAGCCCCAGCATTTT.

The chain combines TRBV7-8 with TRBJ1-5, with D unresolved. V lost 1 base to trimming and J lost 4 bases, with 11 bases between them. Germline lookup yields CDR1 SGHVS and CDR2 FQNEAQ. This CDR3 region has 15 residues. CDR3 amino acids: CASSLDPGLNQPQHF. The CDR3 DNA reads TGTGCCAGCAGCTTAGACCCCGGGTTAAATCAGCCCCAGCATTTT.

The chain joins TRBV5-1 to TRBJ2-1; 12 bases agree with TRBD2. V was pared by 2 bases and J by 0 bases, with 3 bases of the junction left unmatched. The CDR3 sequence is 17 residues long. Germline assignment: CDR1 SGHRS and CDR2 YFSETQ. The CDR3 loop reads CASSLRTSGTSYNEQFF. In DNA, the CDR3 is TGCGCCAGCAGCTTAAGGACTAGCGGGACCTCCTACAATGAGCAGTTCTTC. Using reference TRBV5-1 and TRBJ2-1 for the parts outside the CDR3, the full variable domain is KAGVTQTPRYLIKTRGQQVTLSCSPISGHRSVSWYQQTPGQGLQFLFEYFSETQRNKGNFPGRFSGRQFSNSRSEMNVSTLELGDSALYLCASSLRTSGTSYNEQFFGPGTRLTVL.

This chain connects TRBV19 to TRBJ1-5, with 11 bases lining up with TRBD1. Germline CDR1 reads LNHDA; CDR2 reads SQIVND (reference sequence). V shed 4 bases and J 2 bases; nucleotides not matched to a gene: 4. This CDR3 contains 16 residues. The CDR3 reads CASSKDRGRGNQPQHF. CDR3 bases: TGTGCCAGTAGTAAGGACAGGGGGCGAGGCAATCAGCCCCAGCATTTT.

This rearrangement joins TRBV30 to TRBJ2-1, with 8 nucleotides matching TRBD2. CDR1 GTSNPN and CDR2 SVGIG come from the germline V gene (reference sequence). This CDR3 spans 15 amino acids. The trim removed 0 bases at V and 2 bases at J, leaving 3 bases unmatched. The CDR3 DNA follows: TGTGCCTGGAGTGTTCCGGGAGGGCCCTACAATGAGCAGTTCTTC. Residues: CAWSVPGGPYNEQFF.

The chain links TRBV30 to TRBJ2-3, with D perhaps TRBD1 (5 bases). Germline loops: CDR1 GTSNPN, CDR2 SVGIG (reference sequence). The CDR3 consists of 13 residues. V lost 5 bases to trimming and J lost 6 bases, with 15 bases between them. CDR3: CAWDASGPDTQYF. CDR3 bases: TGTGCCTGGGATGCTTCAGGGCCTGATACGCAGTATTTT. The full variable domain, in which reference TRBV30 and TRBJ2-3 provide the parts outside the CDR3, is SQTIHQWPATLVQPVGSPLSLECTVEGTSNPNLYWYRQAAGRGLQLLFYSVGIGQISSEVPQNLSASRPQDRQFILSSKKLLLSDSGFYLCAWDASGPDTQYFGPGTRLTVL.

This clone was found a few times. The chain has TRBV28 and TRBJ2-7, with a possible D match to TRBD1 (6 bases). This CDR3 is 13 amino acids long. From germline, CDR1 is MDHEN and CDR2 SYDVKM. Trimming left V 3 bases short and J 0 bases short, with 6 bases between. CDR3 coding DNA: TGTGCCAGCAGTTTGGGGGCCTCCTACGAGCAGTACTTC. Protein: CASSLGASYEQYF.

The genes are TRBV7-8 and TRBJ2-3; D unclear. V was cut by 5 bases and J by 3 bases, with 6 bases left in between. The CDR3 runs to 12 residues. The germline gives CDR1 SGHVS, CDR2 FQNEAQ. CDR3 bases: TGTGCCAGCAGCCCCAGTACAGATACGCAGTATTTT. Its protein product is CASSPSTDTQYF.

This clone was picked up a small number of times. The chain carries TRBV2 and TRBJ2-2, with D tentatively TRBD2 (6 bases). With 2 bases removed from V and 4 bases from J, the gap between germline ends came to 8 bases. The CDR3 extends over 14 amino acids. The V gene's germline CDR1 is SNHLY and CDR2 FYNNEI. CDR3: CASSEILATGELFF. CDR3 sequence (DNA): TGTGCCAGCAGTGAAATACTAGCCACCGGGGAGCTGTTTTTT.

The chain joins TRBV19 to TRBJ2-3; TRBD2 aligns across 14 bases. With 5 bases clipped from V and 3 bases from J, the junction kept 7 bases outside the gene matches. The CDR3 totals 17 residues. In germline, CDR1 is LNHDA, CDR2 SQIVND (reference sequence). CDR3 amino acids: CASSSSTSGRVTDTQYF. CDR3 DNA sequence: TGTGCCAGTAGTTCGTCGACTAGCGGGAGGGTAACAGATACGCAGTATTTT.

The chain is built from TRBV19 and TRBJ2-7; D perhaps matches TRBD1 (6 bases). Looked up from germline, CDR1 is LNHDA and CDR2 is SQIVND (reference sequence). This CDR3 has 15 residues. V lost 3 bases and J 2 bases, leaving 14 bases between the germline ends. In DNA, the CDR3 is TGTGCCAGTAGTATTCTGGTTGGACAGACCTACGAGCAGTACTTC. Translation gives CASSILVGQTYEQYF.